The rows below give T cell receptor beta chains drawn from one sample of a study of early stage breast cancer tumors. The protocol was immunoSEQ multiplex PCR, while the TCRdb copy is restricted to in-frame clones and leaves out a portion. The sample has 9,500 to 11,000 clones, over 60% seen once. Sequencing input: breast tumor tissue. The receptor set was obtained from a person in their 40s with breast cancer. Each CDR3 is given with its conserved first and last residue. The D gene is left open where the match is weak. Only some rows state a clone size, as once, few, many or a class for expanded clones.

>TRBV5-1|TRBJ2-3|.|TRBD1
TGCGCCAGCAGCTTGTCGCGACAGGGAGGCACAGATACGCAGTATTTT
CASSLSRQGGTDTQYF
>TRBV2|TRBJ2-3|few|.
TGTGCCAGCAGCAGACAGCGAAGGAGCACAGATACGCAGTATTTT
CASSRQRRSTDTQYF
>TRBV10-3|TRBJ2-2|.|.
TGTGCCATTTCTTTGGGCGGGGAGCTGTTTTTT
CAISLGGELFF
>TRBV10-3|TRBJ1-4|few|TRBD1
TGTGCCAGCTCCGACAGGGAGGCAACTAATGAAAAACTGTTTTTT
CASSDREATNEKLFF
>TRBV29-1|TRBJ1-2|.|TRBD1
TGCAGCGTTGCGGCGGGGAACCGGGACAGGGCTATTGACGGCTACACCTTC
CSVAAGNRDRAIDGYTF
>TRBV9|TRBJ2-7|.|.
TGTGCCAGCAGCGTAGATGGCGGAGCCTACGAGCAGTACTTC
CASSVDGGAYEQYF
>TRBV2|TRBJ2-7|.|TRBD1
TGTGCCAGCAGAGCCGGGACAGGGGTGGAGGAGCAGTACTTC
CASRAGTGVEEQYF
>TRBV5-1|TRBJ2-7|.|TRBD1
TGCGCCAGCAGCTACTCCGGGACAGGCATCTACGAGCAGTACTTC
CASSYSGTGIYEQYF
>TRBV5-1|TRBJ2-7|.|.
TGCGCCAGCAGCTTGGGACAGCCCTTTTATTTAAACACCTACGAGCAGTACTTC
CASSLGQPFYLNTYEQYF
>TRBV11-3|TRBJ2-7|.|.
TGTGCCAGCAGCACGGCGGGACAGAGCTCCTACGAGCAGTACTTC
CASSTAGQSSYEQYF
>TRBV7-8|TRBJ2-1|.|TRBD2
TGTGCCAGCAGCCTGCTAGAAGCTAGCGGGACACATGAGCAGTTCTTC
CASSLLEASGTHEQFF
>TRBV28|TRBJ2-7|.|TRBD2
TGTGCCAGCAGTTCTAGCGGGACCTACGAGCAGTACTTC
CASSSSGTYEQYF
>TRBV7-9|TRBJ2-3|.|.
TGTGCCAGCAGCTTAGGGGCAGGGTTTGATACGCAGTATTTT
CASSLGAGFDTQYF
>TRBV4-1|TRBJ2-1|.|.
TGCGCCAGCAGCCAAGAAATCATTGGAGAGCAGTTCTTC
CASSQEIIGEQFF
>TRBV2|TRBJ2-7|.|TRBD1
TGTGCCAGCTCGGGGGACAGGGCTGGGTACGAGCAGTACTTC
CASSGDRAGYEQYF
>TRBV11-3|TRBJ2-1|.|TRBD2
TGTGCCAGCAGAGCTAGCGGGACCCCCTCCGAGCAGTTCTTC
CASRASGTPSEQFF
>TRBV4-1|TRBJ1-4|once|.
TGCGCCAGCAGCCAAGGGGTCGGGAGAGGGGTTAATGAAAAACTGTTTTTT
CASSQGVGRGVNEKLFF
>TRBV19|TRBJ1-2|few|TRBD1
TGTGCCAGTAGTCTAACCAGCTTGCCGGGACAGGGGGACGATGGCTACACCTTC
CASSLTSLPGQGDDGYTF
>TRBV19|TRBJ1-2|few|TRBD1
TGTGCCAGTAGTACCTGGACAGGAGTCTATGGCTACACCTTC
CASSTWTGVYGYTF
>TRBV7-9|TRBJ2-1|.|TRBD2
TGTGCCAGCAGCCCTCCGGGACTAGCGGGTTCCTACAATGAGCAGTTCTTC
CASSPPGLAGSYNEQFF
>TRBV10-3|TRBJ2-1|.|.
TGTGCCATCAGTGAGTCGAGAAACACGGAGAGCTCCTACAATGAGCAGTTCTTC
CAISESRNTESSYNEQFF
>TRBV6-4|TRBJ1-1|.|.
TGTGCCAGCAGTGACGAATTGGGGACCACTGAAGCTTTCTTT
CASSDELGTTEAFF
>TRBV18|TRBJ2-2|.|.
TGTGCCAGCTCCACCTACGCAGGGGACACCGGGGAGCTGTTTTTT
CASSTYAGDTGELFF
>TRBV5-6|TRBJ2-3|.|TRBD1
TGTGCCAGCAGCTTGCTCGCGGACAGGGGGAGCACAGATACGCAGTATTTT
CASSLLADRGSTDTQYF
>TRBV9|TRBJ2-7|.|.
TGTGCCAGCAGCGCCGGGACAACCTACGAGCAGTACTTC
CASSAGTTYEQYF
>TRBV27|TRBJ2-6|.|.
TGTGCCAGCAGGAAAGGGGATGGGGCCAACGTCCTGACTTTC
CASRKGDGANVLTF
>TRBV7-2|TRBJ1-2|.|.
TGTGCCAGCAGCTTGACGTCCGAGCAGGGCTACACCTTC
CASSLTSEQGYTF
>TRBV18|TRBJ1-5|few|TRBD1
TGTGCCAGCTCGGGACAGCTTAATCAGCCCCAGCATTTT
CASSGQLNQPQHF
>TRBV7-8|TRBJ2-5|.|.
TGTGCCAGCACCATCGGGACACAAGAGACCCAGTACTTC
CASTIGTQETQYF
>TRBV29-1|TRBJ1-1|few|.
TGCAGCGTTGGGCCCAGGGTTAACACTGAAGCTTTCTTT
CSVGPRVNTEAFF
>TRBV5-6|TRBJ2-7|.|.
TGTGCCAGCAGCTTGATGGCCGACCTACGGACCTACGAGCAGTACTTC
CASSLMADLRTYEQYF
>TRBV2|TRBJ2-1|.|TRBD1
TGTGCCAGCAGTGGGGGACAGGGCGGTTATTGGGGTGAGCAGTTCTTC
CASSGGQGGYWGEQFF
>TRBV7-2|TRBJ1-2|.|.
TGTGCCAGCAGCCAAAGCTTCACGGGGAGTGGCTACACCTTC
CASSQSFTGSGYTF
>TRBV6-1|TRBJ2-5|.|TRBD2
TGTGCCAGCAGTGAAGCGGTGGGACTAGCGGGAGCGGGGGAGACCCAGTACTTC
CASSEAVGLAGAGETQYF
>TRBV29-1|TRBJ1-2|.|.
TGCAGCGTTGAAGGTTGGGAGGGGGAATCATATGGCTACACCTTC
CSVEGWEGESYGYTF
>TRBV5-1|TRBJ2-3|.|.
TGCGCCAGCAGCCCCGGCAAGGCACCCACAGATACGCAGTATTTT
CASSPGKAPTDTQYF
>TRBV28|TRBJ1-3|once|.
TGTGCCAGCAGTTCGGCAGATGTACTCTCTGGAAACACCATATATTTT
CASSSADVLSGNTIYF
>TRBV5-8|TRBJ1-1|few|.
TGTGCCAGCAGCTTGTCGGGGGGGGCGTTAGTCACTGAAGCTTTCTTT
CASSLSGGALVTEAFF
>TRBV7-9|TRBJ1-2|few|TRBD1
TGTGCCAGCAGCTTAGACCTTTGGACAGGGGACTACACCTTC
CASSLDLWTGDYTF
>TRBV4-1|TRBJ2-5|.|.
TGCGCCAGCAGCCAATCTAAGGGTGCCTACCAAGAGACCCAGTACTTC
CASSQSKGAYQETQYF
>TRBV12-5|TRBJ2-7|.|TRBD2
TGTGCTAGTGGTCCCCAGGCGGGAGCGAGCGAGCAGTACTTC
CASGPQAGASEQYF
>TRBV30|TRBJ1-4|.|.
TGTGCCTGGAGTGTAGGGGGGAATGAAAAACTGTTTTTT
CAWSVGGNEKLFF
>TRBV19|TRBJ2-7|.|.
TGTGCCACCTCTCCGGCAGGATTGAGCTCCTACGAGCAGTACTTC
CATSPAGLSSYEQYF
>TRBV5-5|TRBJ2-3|.|.
TGTGCCAGCAGCCTCGGCCTGAGTGGAGCCTTTTTT
CASSLGLSGAFF
>TRBV11-3|TRBJ1-1|few|TRBD1
TGTGCCAGCAGCTTACAAGGCGTGGCAGGGGGCCTTGAAGCTTTCTTT
CASSLQGVAGGLEAFF
>TRBV4-1|TRBJ1-2|.|.
TGCGCCAGCAGCCAAGACGGTAGGGGTTTGAATGGCTACACCTTC
CASSQDGRGLNGYTF
>TRBV10-3|TRBJ2-3|few|.
TGTGCCATCAGTGAGGGAGAAGAGACAGATACGCAGTATTTT
CAISEGEETDTQYF
>TRBV19|TRBJ2-1|.|.
TGTGCCAGTAGTATAGATCTGGCAAGCGGGTCCTACAATGAGCAGTTCTTC
CASSIDLASGSYNEQFF
>TRBV4-1|TRBJ2-3|.|.
TGCGCCAGCAGCCAAGCCTTGGTCCCCATGGATACGCAGTATTTT
CASSQALVPMDTQYF
>TRBV19|TRBJ1-5|few|TRBD1
TGTGCCAGTAGTCTCAGGGGGAGCAATCAGCCCCAGCATTTT
CASSLRGSNQPQHF
>TRBV7-9|TRBJ1-4|.|TRBD1
TGTGCCAGCAGCTTTCCCGGGACAGGGGGTGAAAAACTGTTTTTT
CASSFPGTGGEKLFF
>TRBV5-5|TRBJ2-6|.|TRBD2
TGTGCCAGCAGCTTGATAACTAGCGGGCTATCCTCTGGGGCCAACGTCCTGACTTTC
CASSLITSGLSSGANVLTF
>TRBV7-9|TRBJ2-3|once|.
TGTGCCAGCAGCTTAAAGCTAGTCGGAGATACGCAGTATTTT
CASSLKLVGDTQYF
>TRBV13|TRBJ2-1|.|.
TGTGCCAGCAGCTCCTCCTTATTCAATGAGCAGTTCTTC
CASSSSLFNEQFF
>TRBV7-9|TRBJ1-5|.|.
TGTGCCAGCAGCTTGGGCAGGGGATATCAGCCCCAGCATTTT
CASSLGRGYQPQHF
>TRBV11-2|TRBJ2-1|once|TRBD2
TGTGCCAGCAGCCCCGATTTCAAATCCGGGACTATTAACGACAATGAGCAGTTCTTC
CASSPDFKSGTINDNEQFF
>TRBV20-1|TRBJ1-1|.|TRBD1
TGCAGTGCTTTGGGGGCAGGGGGAGCTTTCTTT
CSALGAGGAFF
>TRBV5-6|TRBJ1-2|.|.
TGTGCCAGCAGCCTGACAGCTAACTATGGCTACACCTTC
CASSLTANYGYTF
>TRBV11-2|TRBJ1-2|.|TRBD1
TGTGCCAGCAGCTTCCCGACAGGGTGGTATGGCTACACCTTC
CASSFPTGWYGYTF
>TRBV10-2|TRBJ2-5|once|TRBD2
TGCGCCAGCAGTTTCAGCGGGAGGATAGAGACCCAGTACTTC
CASSFSGRIETQYF